One and the same sample provided the 15 T cell receptor beta chains below, sequenced in a study of shared clonotypes between healthy human individuals. Produced via immunoSEQ multiplex PCR; TCRdb's table is partial and in-frame only. The sample includes millions of clones, approximately 93% seen only once; the top ten take 0.39%. The sample comprised naive CD4+ T cells from PBMCs. The subset is: CD45RA+ positively selected. These TCRs come from a young man in good health. Some clones in this sample may be carry-over from other donors' samples.

The chain links TRBV7-3 to TRBJ2-1; no firm D call. V lost 4 bases, J lost 5 bases, and 9 bases lay in between. The germline V gene has CDR1 SGHTA and CDR2 FQGTGA. The CDR3 is 13 residues long. CDR3 DNA sequence: TGTGCCAGCAGCTCGACGATAGACAATGAGCAGTTCTTC. Its translation: CASSSTIDNEQFF.

This CDR3 reads CASTPGPGETQYF. CDR3 sequence (DNA): TGCGCCAGCACCCCAGGACCGGGGGAGACCCAGTACTTC. The rearrangement uses TRBV5-1 and TRBJ2-5, with D possibly being TRBD2 (5 bases). This CDR3 is 13 amino acids long. Trimming left V 6 bases short and J 5 bases short, with 14 bases between. The germline gives CDR1 SGHRS, CDR2 YFSETQ.

V and J are TRBV28 and TRBJ2-4; a weak D match, TRBD1 (5 bases). This CDR3 region has 16 residues. The V and J ends lost 5 bases and 2 bases respectively, with 16 bases between them. The V gene's germline CDR1 is MDHEN and CDR2 SYDVKM. In DNA, the CDR3 is TGTGCCAGCAGTCGACCAAGGGGCGCCCCCAAAAACATTCAGTACTTC. This translates into CASSRPRGAPKNIQYF.

The DNA of the CDR3 is TGCGCCAGCAGCCCATGTCTCCAGAACACTGAAGCTTTCTTT. This codes for CASSPCLQNTEAFF. V is TRBV23-1 and J is TRBJ1-1; D call uncertain. TRBV23-1 is an ORF, with its function uncertain. V lost 6 bases and J 1 base, leaving 12 bases between the germline ends. The CDR3 sequence is 14 residues long.

The gene calls are TRBV18 and TRBJ1-2; 7 nucleotides line up with TRBD1. CDR3 length: 14 amino acids. V was pared by 3 bases and J by 4 bases, with 5 bases of the junction left unmatched. Per germline, CDR1 KGHSH and CDR2 LQKENI. This CDR3 is CASSPDRDAYGYTF. CDR3 nucleotide sequence: TGTGCCAGCTCACCCGACAGGGACGCCTATGGCTACACCTTC.

V is TRBV6-1 and J is TRBJ2-3; D unresolved. V gave up 1 base and J gave up 2 bases, with 10 bases separating them. The CDR3 spans 15 residues. Germline assignment: CDR1 MNHNS and CDR2 SASEGT. This CDR3 reads CASSEVETYTDTQYF. DNA of the CDR3: TGTGCCAGCAGTGAAGTAGAAACCTACACAGATACGCAGTATTTT.

The V gene is TRBV30, the J gene TRBJ2-7; possibly TRBD2 for D (6 bases). The CDR3 runs 11 residues. The V end was cut by 5 bases, the J end by 3 bases, with 8 bases between. Germline V gene sequence: CDR1 GTSNPN, CDR2 SVGIG (reference sequence). Written as DNA, the CDR3 is TGTGCCTGGGGAGGGGTCTACGAGCAGTACTTC. Translation: CAWGGVYEQYF. The full variable domain, in which reference TRBV30 and TRBJ2-7 provide the parts outside the CDR3, is SQTIHQWPATLVQPVGSPLSLECTVEGTSNPNLYWYRQAAGRGLQLLFYSVGIGQISSEVPQNLSASRPQDRQFILSSKKLLLSDSGFYLCAWGGVYEQYFGPGTRLTVT.

J is TRBJ2-2 and V is TRBV9, with 12 bases fitting TRBD2. Germline loops: CDR1 SGDLS, CDR2 YYNGEE. Trimming removed 3 bases from V and 1 base from J; junction bases left unmatched: 7. The CDR3 is 18 residues long. CDR3 DNA: TGTGCCAGCAGCGCCGGCCCGGGACTAGCGGGGAACACCGGGGAGCTGTTTTTT. It translates to CASSAGPGLAGNTGELFF.

In this sample, this clone turned up a few times. Other DNA sequences of this sample code for an identical CDR3. The chain combines TRBV9 with TRBJ1-3, with 8 bases aligning to TRBD1. The CDR3 has 14 residues. J was trimmed by 2 bases and V by 3 bases; bases with no gene match: 1. The germline gives CDR1 SGDLS, CDR2 YYNGEE. CDR3 in DNA: TGTGCCAGCAGCGAGACAGGGGCTGGAAACACCATATATTTT. The encoded protein is CASSETGAGNTIYF.

V is TRBV5-1 and J is TRBJ2-2; no reliable D call. Trimming removed 4 bases at V and 7 bases at J, with 17 bases between. The CDR3 runs 15 residues. Germline V gene lookup returns CDR1 SGHRS and CDR2 YFSETQ. The CDR3 DNA reads as TGCGCCAGCAGCGCGATCAGTTCTCCCCTCGGGGAGCTGTTTTTT. This codes for CASSAISSPLGELFF.

The chain combines TRBV7-6 with TRBJ2-1; tentative D call: TRBD1 (5 bases). This CDR3 has 14 residues. Per germline, CDR1 SGHVS and CDR2 FNYEAQ. V lost 4 bases, J lost 15 bases, and 22 bases lay in between. The CDR3 reads CASSSIFDSVPRFF. CDR3 bases: TGTGCCAGCAGCTCGATTTTCGACAGTGTTCCTCGGTTCTTC. Filled out from reference TRBV7-6 and TRBJ2-1, the complete variable domain reads GAGVSQSPRYKVTKRGQDVALRCDPISGHVSLYWYRQALGQGPEFLTYFNYEAQQDKSGLPNDRFSAERPEGSISTLTIQRTEQRDSAMYRCASSSIFDSVPRFFGPGTRLTVL.

The chain joins TRBV5-1 to TRBJ2-7; TRBD2 matches at 9 bases. This CDR3 is built from 15 residues. In germline, CDR1 is SGHRS, CDR2 YFSETQ. The V segment lost 3 bases and the J segment 5 bases; nucleotides outside the gene matches: 9. Written as DNA, the CDR3 is TGCGCCAGCAGCTCGATACCGGGACTAGCCGACGAGCAGTACTTC. Translated: CASSSIPGLADEQYF.

CDR3 nucleotides: TGTGCCAGCAGCCCAACCAGGGTAGGCAATGAGCAGTTCTTC. The encoded protein is CASSPTRVGNEQFF. The chain links TRBV7-6 to TRBJ2-1; a possible D gene is TRBD1 (5 bases). Germline CDR1 SGHVS, CDR2 FNYEAQ. This CDR3 has 14 amino acids. Trimming removed 5 bases at V and 6 bases at J, with 14 bases between.

The rearrangement joins TRBV6-5 to TRBJ1-1, with a tentative D call TRBD1 (6 bases). CDR3 size: 15 residues. V shed 6 bases and J shed 5 bases, with 19 bases lying between them. The germline gives CDR1 MNHEY, CDR2 SVGAGI. DNA for the CDR3: TGTGCCAGCAGATCCGTGGGGGGGGCAGGTACTGAAGCTTTCTTT. This codes for CASRSVGGAGTEAFF.

V usage is TRBV6-4 and J usage is TRBJ2-2; 10 nucleotides line up with TRBD2. Germline loops: CDR1 MRHNA, CDR2 SNTAGT. This CDR3 has 16 amino acids. Trimming cost V 6 bases and J 7 bases; bases outside gene matches: 11. The CDR3 coding sequence is TGTGCCAGCAGGCCTTCTAGCGGGAGTAGGATCGGGGAGCTGTTTTTT. Translating gives CASRPSSGSRIGELFF.